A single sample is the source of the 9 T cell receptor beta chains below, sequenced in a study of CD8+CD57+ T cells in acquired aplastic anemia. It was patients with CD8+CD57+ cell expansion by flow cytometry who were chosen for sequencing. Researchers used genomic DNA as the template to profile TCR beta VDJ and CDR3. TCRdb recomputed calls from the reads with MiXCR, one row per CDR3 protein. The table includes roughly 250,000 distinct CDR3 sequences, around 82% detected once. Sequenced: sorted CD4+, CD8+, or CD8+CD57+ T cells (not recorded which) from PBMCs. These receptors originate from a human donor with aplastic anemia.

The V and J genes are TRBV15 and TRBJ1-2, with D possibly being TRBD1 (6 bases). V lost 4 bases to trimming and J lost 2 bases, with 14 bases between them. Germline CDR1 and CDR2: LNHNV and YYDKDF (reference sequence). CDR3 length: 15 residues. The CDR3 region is CATSTPTTGNYGYTF. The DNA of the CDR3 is TGTGCCACCAGCACCCCTACTACAGGGAACTATGGCTACACCTTC.

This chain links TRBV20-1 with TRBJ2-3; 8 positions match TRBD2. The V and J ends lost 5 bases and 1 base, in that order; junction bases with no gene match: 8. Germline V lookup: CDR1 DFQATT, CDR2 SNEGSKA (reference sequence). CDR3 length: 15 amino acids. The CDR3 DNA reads TGCAGTGCTCGCTCCTTGACTAGCGGCACAGATACGCAGTATTTT. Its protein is CSARSLTSGTDTQYF.

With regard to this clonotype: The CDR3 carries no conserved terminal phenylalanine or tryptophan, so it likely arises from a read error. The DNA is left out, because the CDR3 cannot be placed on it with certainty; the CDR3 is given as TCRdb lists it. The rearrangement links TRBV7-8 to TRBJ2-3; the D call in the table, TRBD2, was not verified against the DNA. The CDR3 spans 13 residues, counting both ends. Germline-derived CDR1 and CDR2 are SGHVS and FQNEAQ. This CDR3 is CASSLAGGGRETL.

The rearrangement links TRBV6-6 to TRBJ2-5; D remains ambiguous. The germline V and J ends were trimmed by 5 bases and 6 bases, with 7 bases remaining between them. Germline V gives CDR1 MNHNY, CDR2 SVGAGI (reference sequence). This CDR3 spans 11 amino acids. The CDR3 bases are TGTGCCAGCAGTCCCCGAAAGACCCAGTACTTC. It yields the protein CASSPRKTQYF.

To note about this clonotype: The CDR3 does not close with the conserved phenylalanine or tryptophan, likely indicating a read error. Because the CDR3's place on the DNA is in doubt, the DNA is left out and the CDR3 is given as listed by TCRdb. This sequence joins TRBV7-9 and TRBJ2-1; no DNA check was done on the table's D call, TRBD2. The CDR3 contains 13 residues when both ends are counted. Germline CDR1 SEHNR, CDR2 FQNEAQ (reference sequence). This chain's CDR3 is CASSDGGSDESYD.

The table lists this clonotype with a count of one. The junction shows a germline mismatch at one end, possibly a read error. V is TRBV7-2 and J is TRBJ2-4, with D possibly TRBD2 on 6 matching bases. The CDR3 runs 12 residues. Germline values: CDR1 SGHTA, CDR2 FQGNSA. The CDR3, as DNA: TGTGCCAGCGGCGGGGCACAGGACATTCACTATTTC. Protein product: CASGGAQDIHYF.

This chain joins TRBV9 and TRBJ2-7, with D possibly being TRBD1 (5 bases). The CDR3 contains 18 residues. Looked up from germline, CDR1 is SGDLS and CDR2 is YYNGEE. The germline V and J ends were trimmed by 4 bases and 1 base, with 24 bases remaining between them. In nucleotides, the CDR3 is TGTGCCAGCAGCTTTCGTCCAGATACGACAGCTCTTTCCTACGAGCAGTACGTC. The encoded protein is CASSFRPDTTALSYEQYV.

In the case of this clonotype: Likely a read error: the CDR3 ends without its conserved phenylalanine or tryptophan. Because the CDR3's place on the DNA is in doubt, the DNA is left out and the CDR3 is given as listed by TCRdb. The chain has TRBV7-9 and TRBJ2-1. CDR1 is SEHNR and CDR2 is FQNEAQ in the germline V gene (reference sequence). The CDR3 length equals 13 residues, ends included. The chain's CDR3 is CAYELSARKEHFY.

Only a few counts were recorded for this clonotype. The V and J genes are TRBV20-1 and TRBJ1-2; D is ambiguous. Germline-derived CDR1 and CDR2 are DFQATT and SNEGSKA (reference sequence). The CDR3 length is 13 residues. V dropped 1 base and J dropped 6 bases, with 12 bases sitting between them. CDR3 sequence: CSARVLIGNGYTF. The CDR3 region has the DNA TGCAGTGCTAGAGTTCTAATTGGAAATGGCTACACCTTC.